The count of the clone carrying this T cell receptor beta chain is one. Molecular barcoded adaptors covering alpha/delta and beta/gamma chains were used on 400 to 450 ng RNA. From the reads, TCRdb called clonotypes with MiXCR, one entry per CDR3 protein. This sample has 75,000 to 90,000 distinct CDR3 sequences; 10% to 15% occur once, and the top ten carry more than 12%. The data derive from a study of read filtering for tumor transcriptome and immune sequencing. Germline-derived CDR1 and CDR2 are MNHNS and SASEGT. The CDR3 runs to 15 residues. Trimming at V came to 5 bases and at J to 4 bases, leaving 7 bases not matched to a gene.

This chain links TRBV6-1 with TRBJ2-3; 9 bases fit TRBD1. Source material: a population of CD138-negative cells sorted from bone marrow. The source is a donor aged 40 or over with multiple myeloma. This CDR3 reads CASSQDRGVADTQYF. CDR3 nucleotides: TGTGCCAGCAGTCAAGACAGGGGGGTCGCAGATACGCAGTATTTT.